This T cell receptor (beta chain) was recorded in a study of blood T cells in healthy people across ages. As for the study in general: The template switching approach captured approximately one barcoded beta molecule for every two T cells. Findings and caveats of the study: Donors of long life had a larger count of naive CD4+ cells and greater diversity than aged donors.

A second about 6 to 12 cycle PCR used barcoded and J-beta primers. MiXCR, applied by TCRdb to the 5' RACE reads, yields one record per CDR3 protein. The sample has 380,000 or so distinct CDR3 sequences, roughly half seen once. Remarks on this clonotype: Its antigen is currently unknown.

The CDR3 runs to 14 residues. Germline trimming cut 5 bases from V and 9 bases from J; bases unmatched to any gene: 9. Germline assignment: CDR1 LNHNV and CDR2 YYDKDF (reference sequence). Every donor gave ten milliliters of peripheral blood. PBMCs numbering at least 7 million were isolated per sample. The clonotype was recovered from a man in his sixties in good health. Sequencing was performed on blood. This chain connects TRBV15 to TRBJ2-1; TRBD2 matches 8 bases. CDR3 bases: TGTGCCACCAGCTCCCCGGGACTAGTAGGTGAGCAGTTCTTC. This gives the protein CATSSPGLVGEQFF.